This T cell receptor (beta chain) was sequenced in a study of T cell responses to AZD1222 COVID-19 vaccine. As for this clone: Its antigen is undetermined.

General study points: Two AZD1222 doses significantly raised spike-specific TCR breadth and depth over controls. Clonal diversity was possibly underestimated, and white British individuals and females predominated among donors.

Trimming shortened V by 1 base and J by 4 bases, and 14 bases separated the two germline ends. The CDR3 is made up of 15 amino acids. In germline, CDR1 is SQVTM, CDR2 ANQGSEA. Libraries were prepared by immunoSEQ multiplex PCR; TCRdb keeps only in-frame clonotypes and omits some of them. The sample records about 120,000 clones, less than 95% being singletons. This chain connects TRBV29-1 to TRBJ1-3; tentative D call: TRBD1 (5 bases). The clonotype originates from an adult in good health. Sample: peripheral blood, taken on day 0 of AZD1222 vaccination. The CDR3 region is CSVEGGSREGNTIYF. The CDR3 bases are TGCAGCGTTGAAGGGGGGTCGCGGGAGGGAAACACCATATATTTT.